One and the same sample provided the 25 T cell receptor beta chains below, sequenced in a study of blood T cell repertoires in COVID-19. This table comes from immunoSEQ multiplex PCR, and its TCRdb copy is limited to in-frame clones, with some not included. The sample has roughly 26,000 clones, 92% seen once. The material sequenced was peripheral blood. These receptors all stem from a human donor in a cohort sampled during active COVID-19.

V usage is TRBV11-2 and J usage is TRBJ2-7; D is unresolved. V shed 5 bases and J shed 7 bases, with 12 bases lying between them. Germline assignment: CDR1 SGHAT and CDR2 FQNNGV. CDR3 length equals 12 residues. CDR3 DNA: TGTGCCAGCAGCCCCTCCAGAGGTGAGCAGTACTTC. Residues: CASSPSRGEQYF.

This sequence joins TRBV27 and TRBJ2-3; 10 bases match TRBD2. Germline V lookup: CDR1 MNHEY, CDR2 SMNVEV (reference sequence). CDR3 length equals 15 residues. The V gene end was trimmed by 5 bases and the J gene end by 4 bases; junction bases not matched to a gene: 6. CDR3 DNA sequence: TGTGCCAGCAGTCAAGCGGGGGGGCGCCCAGATACGCAGTATTTT. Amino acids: CASSQAGGRPDTQYF.

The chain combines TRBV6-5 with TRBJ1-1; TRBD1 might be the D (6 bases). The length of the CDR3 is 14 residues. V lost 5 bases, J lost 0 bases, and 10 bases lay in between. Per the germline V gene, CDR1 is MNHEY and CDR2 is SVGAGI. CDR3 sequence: CASSQGSVNTEAFF. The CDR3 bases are TGTGCCAGCAGTCAGGGGTCGGTGAACACTGAAGCTTTCTTT.

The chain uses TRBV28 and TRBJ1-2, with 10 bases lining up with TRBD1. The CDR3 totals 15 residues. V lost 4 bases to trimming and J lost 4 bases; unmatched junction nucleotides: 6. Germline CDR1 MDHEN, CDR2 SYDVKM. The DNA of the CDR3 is TGTGCCAGCAGTTCCCCGGGACAGGGGTCCTATGGCTACACCTTC. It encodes CASSSPGQGSYGYTF.

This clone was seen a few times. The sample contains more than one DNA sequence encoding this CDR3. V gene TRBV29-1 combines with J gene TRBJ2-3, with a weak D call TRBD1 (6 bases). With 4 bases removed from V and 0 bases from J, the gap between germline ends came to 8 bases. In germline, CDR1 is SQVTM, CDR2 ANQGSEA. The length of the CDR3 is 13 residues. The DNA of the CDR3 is TGCAGCGTTGCAGGGGTTAGCACAGATACGCAGTATTTT. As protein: CSVAGVSTDTQYF.

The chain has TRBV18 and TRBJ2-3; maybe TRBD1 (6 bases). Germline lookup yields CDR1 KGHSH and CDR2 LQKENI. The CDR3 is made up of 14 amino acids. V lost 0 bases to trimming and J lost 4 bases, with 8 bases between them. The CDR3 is CASSPPYRADTQYF. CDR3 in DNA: TGTGCCAGCTCACCACCATACAGGGCAGATACGCAGTATTTT.

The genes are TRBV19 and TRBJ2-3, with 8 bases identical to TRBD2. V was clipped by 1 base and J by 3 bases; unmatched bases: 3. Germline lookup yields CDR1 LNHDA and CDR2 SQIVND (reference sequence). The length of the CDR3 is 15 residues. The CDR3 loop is CASSIVGGGTDTQYF. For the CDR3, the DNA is TGTGCCAGTAGTATAGTGGGCGGGGGGACAGATACGCAGTATTTT.

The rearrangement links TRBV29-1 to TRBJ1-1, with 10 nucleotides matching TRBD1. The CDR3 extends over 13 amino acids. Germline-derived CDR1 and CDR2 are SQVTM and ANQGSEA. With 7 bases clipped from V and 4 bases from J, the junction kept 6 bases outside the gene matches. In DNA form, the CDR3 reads TGCAGCGAACGACAGGGGGCAGCCACTGAAGCTTTCTTT. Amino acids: CSERQGAATEAFF. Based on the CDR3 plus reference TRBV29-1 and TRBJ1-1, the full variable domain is SAVISQKPSRDICQRGTSLTIQCQVDSQVTMMFWYRQQPGQSLTLIATANQGSEATYESGFVIDKFPISRPNLTFSTLTVSNMSPEDSSIYLCSERQGAATEAFFGQGTRLTVV.

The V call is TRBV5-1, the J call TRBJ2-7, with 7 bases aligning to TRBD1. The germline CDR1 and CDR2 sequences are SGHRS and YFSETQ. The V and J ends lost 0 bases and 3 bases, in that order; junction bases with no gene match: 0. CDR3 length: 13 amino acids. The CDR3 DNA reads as TGCGCCAGCAGCTTGGGGACAGGCTACGAGCAGTACGTC. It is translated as CASSLGTGYEQYV.

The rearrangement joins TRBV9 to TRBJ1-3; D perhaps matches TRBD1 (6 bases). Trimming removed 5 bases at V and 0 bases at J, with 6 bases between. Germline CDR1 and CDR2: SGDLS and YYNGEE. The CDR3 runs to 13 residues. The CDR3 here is CASRDSSGNTIYF. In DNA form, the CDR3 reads TGTGCCAGCAGGGACAGCTCTGGAAACACCATATATTTT.

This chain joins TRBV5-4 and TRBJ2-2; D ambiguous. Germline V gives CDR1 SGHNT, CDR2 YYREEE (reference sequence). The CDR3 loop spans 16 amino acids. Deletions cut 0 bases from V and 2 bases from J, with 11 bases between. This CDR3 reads CASSLALGRNTGELFF. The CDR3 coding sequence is TGTGCCAGCAGCTTGGCCTTGGGCCGAAACACCGGGGAGCTGTTTTTT.

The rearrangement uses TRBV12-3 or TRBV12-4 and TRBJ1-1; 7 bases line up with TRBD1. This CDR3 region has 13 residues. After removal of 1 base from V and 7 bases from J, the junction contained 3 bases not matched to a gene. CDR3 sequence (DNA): TGTGCCAGCAGTTTAGAACAGGGGCGTGAAGCTTTCTTT. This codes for CASSLEQGREAFF.

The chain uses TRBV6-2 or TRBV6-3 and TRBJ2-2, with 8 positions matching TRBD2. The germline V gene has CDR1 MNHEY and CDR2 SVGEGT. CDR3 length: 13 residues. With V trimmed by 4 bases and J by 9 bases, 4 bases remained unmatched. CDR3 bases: TGTGCCAGCAGTTGGCGGGGGGACCGGGAGCTGTTTTTT. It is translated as CASSWRGDRELFF.

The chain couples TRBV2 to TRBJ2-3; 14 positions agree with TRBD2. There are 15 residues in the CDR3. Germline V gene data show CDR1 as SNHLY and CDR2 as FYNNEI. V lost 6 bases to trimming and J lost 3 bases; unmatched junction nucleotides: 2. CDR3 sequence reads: CASRWTSGGTDTQYF. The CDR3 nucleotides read TGTGCCAGCAGGTGGACTAGCGGGGGGACAGATACGCAGTATTTT.

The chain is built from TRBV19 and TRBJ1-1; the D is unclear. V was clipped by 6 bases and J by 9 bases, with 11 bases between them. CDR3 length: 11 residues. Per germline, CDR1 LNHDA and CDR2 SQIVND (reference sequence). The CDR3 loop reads CASRILAQAFF. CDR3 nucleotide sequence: TGTGCCAGTAGAATCCTTGCGCAAGCTTTCTTT.

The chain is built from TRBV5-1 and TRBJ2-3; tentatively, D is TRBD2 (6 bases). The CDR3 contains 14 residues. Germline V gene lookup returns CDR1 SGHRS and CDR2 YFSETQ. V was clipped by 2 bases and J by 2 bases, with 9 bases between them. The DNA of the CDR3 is TGCGCCAGCAGCTTAGGAGGGTTCACAGATACGCAGTATTTT. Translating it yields CASSLGGFTDTQYF.

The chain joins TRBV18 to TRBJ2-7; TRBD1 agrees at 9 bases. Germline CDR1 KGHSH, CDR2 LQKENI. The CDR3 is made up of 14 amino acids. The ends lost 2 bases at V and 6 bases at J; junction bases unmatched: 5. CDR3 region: CASSPVGTGSEQYF. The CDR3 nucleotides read TGTGCCAGCTCACCAGTGGGGACAGGGTCCGAGCAGTACTTC.

The CDR3 DNA is TGTGCCAGCCGCCGGGACAGCAATTCACCCCTCCACTTT. Amino acid sequence: CASRRDSNSPLHF. V usage is TRBV6-5 and J usage is TRBJ1-6; 7 bases match TRBD1. Germline CDR1 reads MNHEY; CDR2 reads SVGAGI. V shed 8 bases and J 7 bases; nucleotides not matched to a gene: 5. This CDR3 has 13 amino acids.

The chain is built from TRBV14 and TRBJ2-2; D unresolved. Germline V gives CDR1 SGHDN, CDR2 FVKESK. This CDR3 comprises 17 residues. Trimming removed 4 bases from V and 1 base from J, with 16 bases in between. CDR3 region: CASSPQGGLRNTGELFF. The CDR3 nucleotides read TGTGCCAGCAGCCCGCAAGGCGGCCTGCGGAACACCGGGGAGCTGTTTTTT.

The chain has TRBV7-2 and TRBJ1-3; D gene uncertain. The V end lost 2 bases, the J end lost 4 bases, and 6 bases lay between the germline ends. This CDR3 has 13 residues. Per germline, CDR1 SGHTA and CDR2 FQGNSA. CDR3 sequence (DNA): TGTGCCAGCAGCTTAAATAGCGGAAACACCATATATTTT. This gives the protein CASSLNSGNTIYF. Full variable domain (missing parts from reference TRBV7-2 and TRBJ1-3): GAGVSQSPSNKVTEKGKDVELRCDPISGHTALYWYRQSLGQGLEFLIYFQGNSAPDKSGLPSDRFSAERTGGSVSTLTIQRTQQEDSAVYLCASSLNSGNTIYFGEGSWLTVV.

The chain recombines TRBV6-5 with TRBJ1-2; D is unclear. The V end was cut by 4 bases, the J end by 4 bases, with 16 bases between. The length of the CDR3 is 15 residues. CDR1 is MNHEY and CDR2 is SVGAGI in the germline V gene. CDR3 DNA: TGTGCCAGCAGTTCCCCAATGAGGAGTATCTATGGCTACACCTTC. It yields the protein CASSSPMRSIYGYTF.

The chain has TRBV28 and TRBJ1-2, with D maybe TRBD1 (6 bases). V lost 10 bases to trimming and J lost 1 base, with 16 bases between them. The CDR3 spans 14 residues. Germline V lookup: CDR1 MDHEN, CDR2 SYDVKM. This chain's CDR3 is CATSDRSLNYGYTF. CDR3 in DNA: TGTGCCACTTCTGACAGGAGCCTTAACTATGGCTACACCTTC.

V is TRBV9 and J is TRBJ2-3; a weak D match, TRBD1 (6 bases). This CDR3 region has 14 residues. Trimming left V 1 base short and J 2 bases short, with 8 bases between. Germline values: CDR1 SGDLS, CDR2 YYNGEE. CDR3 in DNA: TGTGCCAGCAGCGTAAGGGGGACCACAGATACGCAGTATTTT. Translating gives CASSVRGTTDTQYF.

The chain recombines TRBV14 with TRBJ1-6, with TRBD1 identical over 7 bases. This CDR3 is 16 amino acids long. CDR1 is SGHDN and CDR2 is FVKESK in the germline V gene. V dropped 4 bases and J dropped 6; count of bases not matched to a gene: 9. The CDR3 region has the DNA TGTGCCAGCAGCCCCGGCGCGGGACAGATTAATTCACCCCTCCACTTT. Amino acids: CASSPGAGQINSPLHF.

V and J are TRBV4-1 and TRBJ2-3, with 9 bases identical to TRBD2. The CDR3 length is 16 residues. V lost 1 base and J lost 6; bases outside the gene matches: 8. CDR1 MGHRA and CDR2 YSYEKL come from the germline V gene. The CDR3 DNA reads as TGCGCCAGCAGCCAAGTCCTTGGCGGGGGGGTGGATACGCAGTATTTT. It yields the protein CASSQVLGGGVDTQYF.